The 31 T cell receptor beta chains below were found in one sample sequenced in a study of neoadjuvant anti-PD-1 for oral cavity cancer. Time point in this sample: after neoadjuvant nivolumab, at surgical resection. Profiling relied on immunoSEQ multiplex PCR, and the TCRdb table lists in-frame clones only, not all of them. The top ten hold 16% of the sample, which has some 22,000 clones, about 26% seen once. The sample here was tumor tissue, taken after nivolumab (anti-PD-1) treatment. All receptors come from a person aged 40 to 85 with oral cavity squamous cell carcinoma.

A few counts support this clone. The chain uses TRBV2 and TRBJ1-5; D unclear. Germline V CDR1 and CDR2: SNHLY, FYNNEI. V was pared by 4 bases and J by 3 bases, with 7 bases between. The CDR3 contains 13 residues. The CDR3 coding sequence is TGTGCCAGCAGTGCAGGTTACAATCAGCCCCAGCATTTT. It is translated as CASSAGYNQPQHF.

This clone occurred once. The rearrangement uses TRBV7-3 and TRBJ2-7, with D possibly matching TRBD1 (6 bases). Germline V gene lookup returns CDR1 SGHTA and CDR2 FQGTGA. Trimming cost V 2 bases and J 2 bases, with 13 bases left between them. The CDR3 is made up of 15 amino acids. The CDR3 coding sequence is TGTGCCAGCAGCTTAGGACAGAGCGCTACCTACGAGCAGTACTTC. Translating gives CASSLGQSATYEQYF.

This clone has only a few counts. V and J are TRBV29-1 and TRBJ2-2; maybe TRBD1 (5 bases). Trimming pared 6 bases from V and 6 bases from J, leaving 8 bases between. The length of the CDR3 is 11 residues. Germline V CDR1 and CDR2: SQVTM, ANQGSEA. The CDR3 loop is CSVDSAGELFF. The CDR3 region has the DNA TGCAGCGTAGACAGTGCCGGGGAGCTGTTTTTT.

This clone was found many times. The chain carries TRBV29-1 and TRBJ1-6, with D perhaps TRBD1 (5 bases). The CDR3 is 13 amino acids. Trimming removed 7 bases from V and 3 bases from J, with 10 bases in between. Germline values: CDR1 SQVTM, CDR2 ANQGSEA. CDR3 coding DNA: TGCAGCGCCCTGGACAACTATAATTCACCCCTCCACTTT. Translated, it gives CSALDNYNSPLHF.

The gene calls are TRBV27 and TRBJ2-2; D remains ambiguous. Trimming shortened V by 5 bases and J by 9 bases, and 13 bases separated the two germline ends. CDR1 and CDR2 (germline): MNHEY, SMNVEV (reference sequence). The CDR3 runs 13 residues. The CDR3 coding sequence is TGTGCCAGCAGTGTTAGGTATAGTAGGGAGCTGTTTTTT. This gives the protein CASSVRYSRELFF.

V is TRBV2 and J is TRBJ1-3; D is unclear. V was cut by 6 bases and J by 2 bases, with 2 bases left in between. Germline assignment: CDR1 SNHLY and CDR2 FYNNEI. This CDR3 has 11 amino acids. The DNA for the CDR3 is TGTGCCAGCAGCACTGGAAACACCATATATTTT. It specifies CASSTGNTIYF.

This clone ranks as medium-sized (0.01 to 0.1%). V and J are TRBV7-9 and TRBJ1-5; no clear D. V lost 5 bases and J lost 7, with 12 bases in between. CDR3 length: 13 amino acids. The germline CDR1 and CDR2 sequences are SEHNR and FQNEAQ (reference sequence). The DNA of the CDR3 is TGTGCCAGCAGCCCAACCTCACGCCAGCCCCAGCATTTT. Amino acids: CASSPTSRQPQHF.

The chain couples TRBV4-1 to TRBJ1-4, with D unresolved. Germline CDR1 and CDR2: MGHRA and YSYEKL. Trimming took 4 bases from V and 7 from J, leaving 10 bases between them. The CDR3 spans 13 residues. The CDR3 spells CASSPGYSEKLFF. The CDR3 DNA follows: TGCGCCAGCAGCCCCGGGTACAGTGAAAAACTGTTTTTT.

This chain links TRBV30 with TRBJ1-2, with no clear D. The CDR3 totals 16 residues. The V gene's germline CDR1 is GTSNPN and CDR2 SVGIG (reference sequence). V lost 0 bases and J lost 0, with 14 bases in between. CDR3 nucleotides: TGTGCCTGGAGTGTATTCGAAACGTCGGCTAACTATGGCTACACCTTC. Protein: CAWSVFETSANYGYTF.

The chain links TRBV30 to TRBJ2-5; 11 bases align to TRBD2. The CDR3 contains 14 residues. CDR1 and CDR2 (germline): GTSNPN, SVGIG (reference sequence). J was trimmed by 5 bases and V by 0 bases; bases with no gene match: 2. The DNA for the CDR3 is TGTGCCTGGAGTGTACTAGCGGGGGCGGAGACCCAGTACTTC. Protein product: CAWSVLAGAETQYF. The complete variable domain, with remaining parts taken from reference TRBV30 and TRBJ2-5, reads SQTIHQWPATLVQPVGSPLSLECTVEGTSNPNLYWYRQAAGRGLQLLFYSVGIGQISSEVPQNLSASRPQDRQFILSSKKLLLSDSGFYLCAWSVLAGAETQYFGPGTRLLVL.

This clone was seen more than once but under ten times. V usage is TRBV14 and J usage is TRBJ2-3; 8 bases are a match to TRBD2. With 1 base clipped from V and 3 bases from J, the junction kept 6 bases outside the gene matches. The germline V gene encodes CDR1 SGHDN and CDR2 FVKESK. This CDR3 has 16 residues. Here the CDR3 reads CASSQGFGGATDTQYF. In DNA form, the CDR3 reads TGTGCCAGCAGCCAAGGATTCGGGGGGGCTACAGATACGCAGTATTTT.

V is TRBV9 and J is TRBJ1-1; 8 nucleotides match TRBD1. V lost 4 bases, J lost 1 base, and 6 bases stayed unmatched. CDR3 length equals 15 residues. Germline V lookup: CDR1 SGDLS, CDR2 YYNGEE. The CDR3 nucleotides are TGTGCCAGCAGCCCCCGGGACAGGAGGAACACTGAAGCTTTCTTT. This gives the protein CASSPRDRRNTEAFF.

This sequence joins TRBV4-1 and TRBJ2-6; no definite D call. Looked up from germline, CDR1 is MGHRA and CDR2 is YSYEKL. This CDR3 has 14 residues. The V and J ends lost 2 bases and 2 bases respectively, with 4 bases between them. CDR3 DNA: TGCGCCAGCAGCCAAACCACTGGGGCCAACGTCCTGACTTTC. It codes for CASSQTTGANVLTF.

The chain joins TRBV27 to TRBJ2-5; 8 bases line up with TRBD2. V lost 5 bases and J lost 0; bases outside the gene matches: 8. CDR1 and CDR2 (germline): MNHEY, SMNVEV (reference sequence). There are 16 residues in the CDR3. The CDR3 nucleotides are TGTGCCAGCAGTCCCCTGCGGGAGGAGTACCAAGAGACCCAGTACTTC. Amino acid sequence: CASSPLREEYQETQYF.

The gene calls are TRBV2 and TRBJ2-7; D perhaps matches TRBD1 (6 bases). Germline CDR1 is SNHLY and CDR2 is FYNNEI. There are 14 residues in the CDR3. Trimming stripped 4 bases from V and 3 bases from J, with 13 bases between. CDR3 region: CASSVSRTDYEQYF. The CDR3 region has the DNA TGTGCCAGCAGTGTATCTAGGACAGACTACGAGCAGTACTTC.

In its sample, this clone was seen once. The rearrangement joins TRBV5-8 to TRBJ1-2; D possibly corresponds to TRBD1 (5 bases). The germline gives CDR1 SGHTS, CDR2 YDEGEE. The CDR3 sequence is 15 residues long. Trimming took off 5 bases at V and 0 bases at J, with 14 bases between the two ends. The CDR3 DNA reads as TGTGCCAGCAGTTTTGGTGACAGACCTAACTATGGCTACACCTTC. As protein: CASSFGDRPNYGYTF.

The chain carries TRBV15 and TRBJ2-3; TRBD2 aligns across 9 bases. Trimming at V came to 1 base and at J to 5 bases, leaving 7 bases not matched to a gene. CDR1 is LNHNV and CDR2 is YYDKDF in the germline V gene (reference sequence). The CDR3 covers 16 residues. CDR3 amino acids: CATSRGAGGHQDTQYF. CDR3 in DNA: TGTGCCACCAGCAGAGGGGCGGGAGGGCACCAAGATACGCAGTATTTT.

This clone was seen a few times. The chain has TRBV9 and TRBJ2-7, with 7 nucleotides matching TRBD1. The J segment lost 6 bases and the V segment lost 3 bases, leaving 12 bases of the junction unmatched. CDR1 is SGDLS, CDR2 YYNGEE, per germline. The CDR3 is 15 residues long. CDR3 sequence: CASSARQGVPGEQYF. For the CDR3, the DNA is TGTGCCAGCAGCGCCCGACAGGGCGTCCCTGGCGAGCAGTACTTC.

This clone was picked up a small number of times. The chain joins TRBV7-6 to TRBJ2-5, with D perhaps being TRBD1 or TRBD2 (5 bases each). The V gene's germline CDR1 is SGHVS and CDR2 FNYEAQ. V was cut by 5 bases and J by 5 bases, with 12 bases left in between. The length of the CDR3 is 13 residues. As DNA, the CDR3 is TGTGCCAGCAGCGGCTGGGACGGCGAGACCCAGTACTTC. The encoded protein is CASSGWDGETQYF. The full variable domain, completed using reference TRBV7-6 and TRBJ2-5, is GAGVSQSPRYKVTKRGQDVALRCDPISGHVSLYWYRQALGQGPEFLTYFNYEAQQDKSGLPNDRFSAERPEGSISTLTIQRTEQRDSAMYRCASSGWDGETQYFGPGTRLLVL.

This clone was recorded a few times. CDR3 DNA: TGCGCCAGCAGCTTGGTGGGGACAGGGGGCACTGAAGCTTTCTTT. Its protein product is CASSLVGTGGTEAFF. This rearrangement joins TRBV5-1 to TRBJ1-1, with 11 bases fitting TRBD1. Unmatched junction bases numbered 2, after V lost 0 bases and J lost 4 bases. Germline V CDR1 and CDR2: SGHRS, YFSETQ. This CDR3 spans 15 amino acids.

This chain connects TRBV27 to TRBJ1-1; D perhaps matches TRBD1 (6 bases). V was clipped by 6 bases and J by 7 bases, with 18 bases between them. The CDR3 has 14 amino acids. Germline CDR1 is MNHEY and CDR2 is SMNVEV (reference sequence). The CDR3 DNA is TGTGCCAGCAGCTTACTAGGGGGGAGTGGTGAAGCTTTCTTT. Its protein is CASSLLGGSGEAFF.

The J gene is TRBJ2-7, the V gene TRBV4-2; maybe TRBD2 (6 bases). The CDR3 runs 17 residues. Between the trimmed V and J ends, which lost 0 bases and 1 base, there was a span of 16 bases. CDR1 and CDR2 from the germline V gene are LGHNA and YNFKEQ. CDR3 coding DNA: TGTGCCAGCAGCCAAGAAGGAGGGCGCGCGAGGTCCTACGAGCAGTACTTC. Translated, it gives CASSQEGGRARSYEQYF.

This clone appeared a few times. The chain joins TRBV7-9 to TRBJ1-4; D unclear. This CDR3 has 15 amino acids. Trimming left V 6 bases short and J 6 bases short, with 17 bases between. Germline V lookup: CDR1 SEHNR, CDR2 FQNEAQ (reference sequence). The CDR3 DNA reads TGTGCCAGCAGTTACGACCTCTCTGGGGATGAAAAACTGTTTTTT. Its protein product is CASSYDLSGDEKLFF.

This chain links TRBV7-8 with TRBJ2-5, with a tentative D call TRBD2 (5 bases). The germline V and J ends were trimmed by 1 base and 1 base, with 13 bases remaining between them. The CDR3 has 16 amino acids. The germline gives CDR1 SGHVS, CDR2 FQNEAQ. The CDR3 reads CASSLGGLTLQETQYF. The DNA of the CDR3 is TGTGCCAGCAGCTTAGGAGGACTGACCCTCCAAGAGACCCAGTACTTC.

The J gene is TRBJ2-1, the V gene TRBV11-2; D might be TRBD2 (5 bases). Germline assignment: CDR1 SGHAT and CDR2 FQNNGV. CDR3 length equals 15 residues. Deletions cut 0 bases from V and 6 bases from J, with 12 bases between. CDR3 DNA sequence: TGTGCCAGCAGCTTAGAGCGGGTAGGACCCAATGAGCAGTTCTTC. Amino acids: CASSLERVGPNEQFF.

This clone has a handful of counts. The rearrangement uses TRBV15 and TRBJ1-5; no clear D. V was trimmed by 4 bases and J by 2 bases, leaving 12 bases between them. This CDR3 comprises 15 residues. Germline values: CDR1 LNHNV, CDR2 YYDKDF (reference sequence). The CDR3 loop reads CATSTPSVGNQPQHF. The CDR3 coding sequence is TGTGCCACCAGCACCCCGTCTGTCGGCAATCAGCCCCAGCATTTT.

The rearrangement joins TRBV28 to TRBJ2-6; 8 bases are shared with TRBD1. CDR3 length: 16 residues. The ends lost 4 bases at V and 0 bases at J; junction bases unmatched: 2. Germline CDR1 reads MDHEN; CDR2 reads SYDVKM. DNA of the CDR3: TGTGCCAGCAGTTCGACAGGGGACTCTGGGGCCAACGTCCTGACTTTC. It is translated as CASSSTGDSGANVLTF. The variable domain in full, completed from reference TRBV28 and TRBJ2-6, reads DVKVTQSSRYLVKRTGEKVFLECVQDMDHENMFWYRQDPGLGLRLIYFSYDVKMKEKGDIPEGYSVSREKKERFSLILESASTNQTSMYLCASSSTGDSGANVLTFGAGSRLTVL.

This clone was counted a few times. The chain joins TRBV7-9 to TRBJ1-2; tentative D call: TRBD1 (6 bases). There are 13 residues in the CDR3. V was pared by 8 bases and J by 1 base, with 11 bases between. Germline CDR1 SEHNR, CDR2 FQNEAQ (reference sequence). This CDR3 reads CASRGANNYGYTF. The CDR3 region has the DNA TGTGCCAGCCGGGGGGCGAATAACTATGGCTACACCTTC.

This clone was counted a few times. This chain connects TRBV2 to TRBJ1-2; D is unclear. The CDR3 is made up of 13 amino acids. Trimming left V 3 bases short and J 4 bases short, with 9 bases between. Germline CDR1 reads SNHLY; CDR2 reads FYNNEI. The CDR3, as DNA: TGTGCCAGCAGTGATATGAGGTCCTATGGCTACACCTTC. Translating gives CASSDMRSYGYTF.

The chain carries TRBV15 and TRBJ2-7; perhaps TRBD1 as D (6 bases). Trimming left V 7 bases short and J 6 bases short, with 19 bases between. Germline lookup yields CDR1 LNHNV and CDR2 YYDKDF (reference sequence). There are 14 residues in the CDR3. CDR3 coding DNA: TGTGCCACCAAGGGACATCAGGAAGGTGGCGAGCAGTACTTC. Its translation: CATKGHQEGGEQYF.

The chain joins TRBV4-1 to TRBJ1-2; possible D gene TRBD1, 6 bases. Germline CDR1 MGHRA, CDR2 YSYEKL. This CDR3 comprises 15 residues. The germline V and J ends were trimmed by 0 bases and 8 bases, with 16 bases remaining between them. CDR3 sequence reads: CASSQDPGAAVGYTF. CDR3 coding DNA: TGCGCCAGCAGCCAAGATCCAGGGGCGGCGGTAGGCTACACCTTC.